This record looks at one T cell receptor beta chain sequence and its context. This record comes from a study of blood T cell repertoires in COVID-19. Here immunoSEQ multiplex PCR was the method, and the copy in TCRdb shows in-frame clones only, minus some. Here the sample spans about 220,000 clones, roughly 85% being singletons. This CDR3 comprises 14 residues. The junction had 6 bases not matched to a gene; V was cut back by 6 bases and J by 4 bases. Germline CDR1 is LNHDA and CDR2 is SQIVND (reference sequence). The chain links TRBV19 to TRBJ2-4; 7 bases are shared with TRBD1. What was sequenced was peripheral blood. The receptor was isolated from a man aged 50 to 59 who had recovered from COVID-19. The CDR3 region has the DNA TGTGCCAGTAGCCTTGGACAGGATAAAAACATTCAGTACTTC. Residues: CASSLGQDKNIQYF.